The 17 T cell receptor beta chains listed next were all sequenced from one sample in a study of T cell responses to AZD1222 COVID-19 vaccine. TCRdb's copy holds only in-frame clones and misses some; the assay was immunoSEQ multiplex PCR. The data contain tens of thousands of clones, 76% of them singletons. The sample was peripheral blood, taken on day 0 of AZD1222 vaccination. Receptors were obtained from an adult in good health.

The DNA of the CDR3 is TGTGCCAGCAGGCCGGGGGGCGATGAAAAACTGTTTTTT. Amino acids: CASRPGGDEKLFF. The chain joins TRBV13 to TRBJ1-4, with D possibly being TRBD1 (6 bases). The CDR3 spans 13 residues. Germline V gives CDR1 PRHDT, CDR2 FYEKMQ (reference sequence). Trimming stripped 6 bases from V and 6 bases from J, with 11 bases between.

V usage is TRBV18 and J usage is TRBJ1-2, with no clear D. The CDR3 sequence is 16 residues long. The V and J ends lost 0 bases and 5 bases respectively, with 16 bases between them. CDR1 KGHSH and CDR2 LQKENI come from the germline V gene. The CDR3 DNA reads TGTGCCAGCTCACCACCAGCCCTACAAAGCGAATATGGCTACACCTTC. It yields the protein CASSPPALQSEYGYTF.

The V gene is TRBV6-2 or TRBV6-3, the J gene TRBJ2-1; D is unclear. The CDR3 runs 14 residues. Germline V gene lookup returns CDR1 MNHEY and CDR2 SVGEGT. V lost 2 bases and J lost 9, with 14 bases in between. The chain's CDR3 is CASSYRTAPGEQFF. The CDR3 DNA reads TGTGCCAGCAGTTACAGGACGGCTCCTGGTGAGCAGTTCTTC.

This chain links TRBV5-1 with TRBJ1-2, with 7 bases aligning to TRBD1. CDR1 is SGHRS, CDR2 YFSETQ, per germline. J gave up 4 bases and V 4 bases, and 4 bases lay outside the gene matches. This CDR3 comprises 13 residues. CDR3 loop: CASSATGTYGYTF. CDR3 nucleotide sequence: TGCGCCAGCAGCGCGACAGGGACCTATGGCTACACCTTC.

The genes are TRBV4-3 and TRBJ2-1; 9 positions agree with TRBD2. The CDR3 has 16 amino acids. CDR1 is LGHNA, CDR2 YSLEER, per germline. Unmatched junction bases numbered 8, after V lost 0 bases and J lost 8 bases. Here the CDR3 reads CASSQEVTSGGDEQFF. The CDR3 nucleotides are TGCGCCAGCAGCCAAGAGGTGACTAGCGGAGGGGATGAGCAGTTCTTC.

The chain joins TRBV9 to TRBJ1-4; a possible D gene is TRBD1 (5 bases). The CDR3 covers 16 residues. Germline assignment: CDR1 SGDLS and CDR2 YYNGEE. The V end was cut by 0 bases, the J end by 3 bases, with 12 bases between. CDR3 coding DNA: TGTGCCAGCAGCGTAGATGGGGGAACCCCTAATGAAAAACTGTTTTTT. It yields the protein CASSVDGGTPNEKLFF.

This chain links TRBV7-2 with TRBJ2-1; 8 bases map to TRBD1. The CDR3 has 15 amino acids. The ends lost 5 bases at V and 4 bases at J; junction bases unmatched: 7. Per germline, CDR1 SGHTA and CDR2 FQGNSA. CDR3 protein: CASSPDRGHYNEQFF. In nucleotides, the CDR3 is TGTGCCAGCAGCCCCGACAGGGGACATTACAATGAGCAGTTCTTC.

This rearrangement joins TRBV3-1 (or the pseudogene TRBV3-2) to TRBJ2-7, with 7 bases fitting TRBD2. J gave up 3 bases and V 5 bases, and 1 base lay outside the gene matches. Germline V gives CDR1 LGHDT, CDR2 YNNKEL (reference sequence). The CDR3 has 12 amino acids. The CDR3 nucleotides are TGTGCCAGCAGCTGGACTAGCTACGAGCAGTACTTC. It codes for CASSWTSYEQYF.

The chain has TRBV21-1 and TRBJ1-4. TRBV21-1 is shown as a pseudogene. CDR3 length: 11 amino acids. DNA of the CDR3: TGTGCCAGCAGTTCATTTAAGAAGGTGTTTTTT. Protein: CASSSFKKVFF.

The chain employs TRBV15 and TRBJ1-2; D is undetermined. The CDR3 has 18 amino acids. Germline V CDR1 and CDR2: LNHNV, YYDKDF (reference sequence). With 0 bases removed from V and 0 bases from J, the gap between germline ends came to 17 bases. This CDR3 is CATSRDVSDSRANYGYTF. In DNA, the CDR3 is TGTGCCACCAGCAGAGATGTGAGCGATTCTCGAGCTAACTATGGCTACACCTTC. Filled out from reference TRBV15 and TRBJ1-2, the complete variable domain reads DAMVIQNPRYQVTQFGKPVTLSCSQTLNHNVMYWYQQKSSQAPKLLFHYYDKDFNNEADTPDNFQSRRPNTSFCFLDIRSPGLGDTAMYLCATSRDVSDSRANYGYTFGSGTRLTVV.

This clone was observed once. J is TRBJ1-5 and V is TRBV19, with D tentatively TRBD1 (6 bases). The V end lost 3 bases, the J end lost 1 base, and 10 bases lay between the germline ends. The CDR3 is 15 residues long. CDR1 is LNHDA, CDR2 SQIVND, per germline (reference sequence). CDR3 DNA: TGTGCCAGTAGTATGCAGGGGAGAAGCAATCAGCCCCAGCATTTT. As protein: CASSMQGRSNQPQHF.

The chain uses TRBV19 and TRBJ2-7; tentative D call: TRBD2 (6 bases). Trimming cost V 3 bases and J 0 bases, with 12 bases left between them. CDR1 is LNHDA, CDR2 SQIVND, per germline (reference sequence). The CDR3 has 15 residues. In nucleotides, the CDR3 is TGTGCCAGTAGTATGACCTACGGGAGCTCCTACGAGCAGTACTTC. This gives the protein CASSMTYGSSYEQYF.

The chain recombines TRBV9 with TRBJ1-3; no firm D call. V lost 5 bases, J lost 0 bases, and 12 bases lay in between. The length of the CDR3 is 15 residues. CDR1 and CDR2 (germline): SGDLS, YYNGEE. In DNA form, the CDR3 reads TGTGCCAGCAGTTTAGACGATAGCTCTGGAAACACCATATATTTT. This sequence encodes CASSLDDSSGNTIYF. The whole variable domain, remainder taken from reference TRBV9 and TRBJ1-3, is DSGVTQTPKHLITATGQRVTLRCSPRSGDLSVYWYQQSLDQGLQFLIQYYNGEERAKGNILERFSAQQFPDLHSELNLSSLELGDSALYFCASSLDDSSGNTIYFGEGSWLTVV.

The V and J genes are TRBV7-8 and TRBJ2-1, with D tentatively TRBD2 (5 bases). V lost 5 bases and J 1 base, leaving 18 bases between the germline ends. CDR1 SGHVS and CDR2 FQNEAQ come from the germline V gene. This CDR3 is built from 17 residues. CDR3 nucleotide sequence: TGTGCCAGCAGCCCCCGGCGGCTAGCCTCGTCCTACAATGAGCAGTTCTTC. This translates into CASSPRRLASSYNEQFF.

The chain is built from TRBV7-6 and TRBJ2-1; 8 nucleotides agree with TRBD2. The V gene's germline CDR1 is SGHVS and CDR2 FNYEAQ. CDR3 size: 14 residues. V shed 3 bases, J shed 2 bases, and the junction held 0 bases outside the gene matches. The CDR3 sequence is CASSFGGAYNEQFF. The CDR3 DNA reads as TGTGCCAGCAGCTTCGGGGGGGCCTACAATGAGCAGTTCTTC. The full variable domain, completed using reference TRBV7-6 and TRBJ2-1, is GAGVSQSPRYKVTKRGQDVALRCDPISGHVSLYWYRQALGQGPEFLTYFNYEAQQDKSGLPNDRFSAERPEGSISTLTIQRTEQRDSAMYRCASSFGGAYNEQFFGPGTRLTVL.

The rearrangement joins TRBV30 to TRBJ2-3, with D perhaps being TRBD1 or TRBD2 (5 bases each). The CDR3 extends over 13 amino acids. Germline V gives CDR1 GTSNPN, CDR2 SVGIG (reference sequence). V lost 4 bases to trimming and J lost 6 bases, with 14 bases between them. CDR3 loop: CAWTLRWGDTQYF. DNA for the CDR3: TGTGCCTGGACCCTACGATGGGGGGATACGCAGTATTTT.

V and J are TRBV12-3 or TRBV12-4 and TRBJ2-1; D gene unclear. This CDR3 region has 12 residues. Trimming took off 6 bases at V and 7 bases at J, with 10 bases between the two ends. CDR3 amino acids: CASSLTENEQFF. The CDR3 coding sequence is TGTGCCAGCAGCCTGACCGAGAATGAGCAGTTCTTC.